The 3 T cell receptor beta chains presented below share a single source sample, sequenced in a study of cytomegalovirus exposure and HLA in healthy donors. Primers: 60 Vbeta forward and 13 Jbeta reverse. Profiled with immunoSEQ multiplex PCR; TCRdb holds only in-frame clones, not every one. The profile shows 55,000 to 75,000 clones, 78% of them singletons. The specimen was PBMCs. The receptors originated from a girl under 18 in good health and CMV-seropositive.

This clone is a singleton in its sample. The chain employs TRBV4-1 and TRBJ2-4; 7 nucleotides agree with TRBD1. Germline CDR1 and CDR2: MGHRA and YSYEKL. The CDR3 runs to 14 residues. V dropped 10 bases and J dropped 5; count of bases not matched to a gene: 11. CDR3 DNA: TGCGCCACCTCAATGGGACAGAATGAAAACATTCAGTACTTC. Protein: CATSMGQNENIQYF.

CDR3: CASSVGRGPEPQHF. The CDR3 coding sequence is TGTGCCAGCAGCGTAGGCAGGGGCCCTGAGCCCCAGCATTTT. The V gene is TRBV9, the J gene TRBJ1-5; a weak D match, TRBD1 (6 bases). Germline V gene sequence: CDR1 SGDLS, CDR2 YYNGEE. The CDR3 is made up of 14 amino acids. The V end lost 0 bases, the J end lost 8 bases, and 12 bases lay between the germline ends.

This chain links TRBV4-1 with TRBJ2-5; D is undetermined. The ends were cut back, 1 base at V and 2 bases at J, with 5 bases in the middle. Germline CDR1 is MGHRA and CDR2 is YSYEKL. The CDR3 is 13 residues long. In DNA, the CDR3 is TGCGCCAGCAGCCAAGCTAGACAAGAGACCCAGTACTTC. The encoded protein is CASSQARQETQYF.